This T cell receptor beta chain was profiled in a study of shared clonotypes between healthy human individuals. Regarding the study as a whole: Rarefaction analysis demonstrated incomplete sorted-subset sequencing notwithstanding large depth.

At deep level, the assay was performed. Data came from immunoSEQ multiplex PCR; TCRdb stores just in-frame clones and leaves some out. The sample has 700,000 to 950,000 clones, around 96% seen once. The germline gives CDR1 SGHVS, CDR2 FQNEAQ. The CDR3 totals 14 residues. Trimming took off 1 base at V and 4 bases at J, with 7 bases between the two ends. Terminally differentiated effector memory CD45RA+ cells were left out of the naive CD8 fraction, which was CD45RO-negative and positively selected for CCR7. Healthy HIV-negative adults without recent acute infections or vaccinations served as donors. On this clone: Antigen: not known.

Sequences were obtained from naive CD8+ T cells sorted from blood. The V and J genes are TRBV7-8 and TRBJ1-4; D remains ambiguous. This receptor was taken from a young man in good health. The CDR3 spells CASSLVSFNEKLFF. In nucleotides, the CDR3 is TGTGCCAGCAGCTTAGTTTCCTTTAATGAAAAACTGTTTTTT.